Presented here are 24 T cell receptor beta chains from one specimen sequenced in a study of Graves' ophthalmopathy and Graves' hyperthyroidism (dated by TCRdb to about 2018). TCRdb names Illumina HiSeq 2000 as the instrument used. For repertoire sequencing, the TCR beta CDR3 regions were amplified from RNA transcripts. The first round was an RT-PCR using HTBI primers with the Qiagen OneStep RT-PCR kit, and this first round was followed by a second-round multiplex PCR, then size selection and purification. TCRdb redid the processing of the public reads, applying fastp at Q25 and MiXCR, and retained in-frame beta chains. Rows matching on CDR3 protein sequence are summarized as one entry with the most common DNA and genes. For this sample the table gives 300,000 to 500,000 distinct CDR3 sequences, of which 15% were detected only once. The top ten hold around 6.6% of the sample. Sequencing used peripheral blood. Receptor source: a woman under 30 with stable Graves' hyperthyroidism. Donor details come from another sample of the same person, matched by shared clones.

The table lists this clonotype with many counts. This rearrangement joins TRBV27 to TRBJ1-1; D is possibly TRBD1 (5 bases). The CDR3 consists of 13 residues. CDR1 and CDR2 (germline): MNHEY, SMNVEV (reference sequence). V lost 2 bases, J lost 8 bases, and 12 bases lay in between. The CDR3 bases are TGTGCCAGCAGTTTACGTGGGGCCCGGGAAGCTTTCTTT. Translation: CASSLRGAREAFF.

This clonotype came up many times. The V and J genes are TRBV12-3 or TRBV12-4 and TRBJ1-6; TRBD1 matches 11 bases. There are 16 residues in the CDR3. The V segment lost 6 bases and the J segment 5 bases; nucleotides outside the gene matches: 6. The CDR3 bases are TGTGCCAGCAGGAGGACAGGGGGCTTCCATAATTCACCCCTCCACTTT. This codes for CASRRTGGFHNSPLHF.

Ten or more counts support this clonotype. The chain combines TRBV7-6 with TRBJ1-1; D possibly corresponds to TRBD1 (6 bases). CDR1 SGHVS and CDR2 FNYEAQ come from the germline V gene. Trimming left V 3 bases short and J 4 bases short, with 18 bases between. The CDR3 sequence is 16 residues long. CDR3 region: CASSLGAGARGTEAFF. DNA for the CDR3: TGTGCCAGCAGCTTGGGGGCAGGGGCGCGGGGCACTGAAGCTTTCTTT.

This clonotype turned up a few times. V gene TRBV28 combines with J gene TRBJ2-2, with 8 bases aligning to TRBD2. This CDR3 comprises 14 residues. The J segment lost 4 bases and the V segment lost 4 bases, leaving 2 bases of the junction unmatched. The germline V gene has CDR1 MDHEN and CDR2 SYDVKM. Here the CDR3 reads CASSSGTSTGELFF. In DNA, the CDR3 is TGTGCCAGCAGTTCGGGGACTAGCACCGGGGAGCTGTTTTTT.

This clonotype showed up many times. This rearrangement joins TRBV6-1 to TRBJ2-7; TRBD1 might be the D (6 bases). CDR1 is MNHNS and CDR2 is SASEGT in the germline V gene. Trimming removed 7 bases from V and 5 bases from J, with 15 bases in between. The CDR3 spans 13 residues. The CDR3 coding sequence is TGTGCCAGCATAGGAGTAGGGGGAAACGAGCAGTACTTC. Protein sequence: CASIGVGGNEQYF.

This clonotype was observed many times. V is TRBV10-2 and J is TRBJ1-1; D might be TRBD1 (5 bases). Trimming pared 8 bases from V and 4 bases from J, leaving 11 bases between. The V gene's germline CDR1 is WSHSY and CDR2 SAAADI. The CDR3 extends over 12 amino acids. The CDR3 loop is CASRGRGTEAFF. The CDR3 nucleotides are TGCGCCAGCCGGGGCCGGGGCACTGAAGCTTTCTTT.

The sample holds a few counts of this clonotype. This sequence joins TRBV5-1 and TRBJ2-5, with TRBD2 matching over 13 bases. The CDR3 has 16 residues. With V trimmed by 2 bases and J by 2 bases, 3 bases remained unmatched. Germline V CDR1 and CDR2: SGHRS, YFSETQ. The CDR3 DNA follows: TGCGCCAGCAGCTTCGGACTAGCGGGGGTTCAAGAGACCCAGTACTTC. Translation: CASSFGLAGVQETQYF. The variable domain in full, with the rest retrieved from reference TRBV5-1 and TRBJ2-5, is KAGVTQTPRYLIKTRGQQVTLSCSPISGHRSVSWYQQTPGQGLQFLFEYFSETQRNKGNFPGRFSGRQFSNSRSEMNVSTLELGDSALYLCASSFGLAGVQETQYFGPGTRLLVL.

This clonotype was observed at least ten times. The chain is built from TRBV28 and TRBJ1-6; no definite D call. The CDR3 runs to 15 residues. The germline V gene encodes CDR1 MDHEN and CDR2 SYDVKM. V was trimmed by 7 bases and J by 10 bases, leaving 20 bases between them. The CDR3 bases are TGTGCCAGCACCCCGGCGGAGGGAGAGTACTCACCCCTCCACTTT. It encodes CASTPAEGEYSPLHF.

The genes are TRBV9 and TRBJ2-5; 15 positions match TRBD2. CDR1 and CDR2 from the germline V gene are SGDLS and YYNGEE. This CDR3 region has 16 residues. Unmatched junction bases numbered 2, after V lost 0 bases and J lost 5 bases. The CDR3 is CASSVGTSGGAETQYF. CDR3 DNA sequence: TGTGCCAGCAGCGTAGGGACTAGCGGGGGGGCGGAGACCCAGTACTTC.

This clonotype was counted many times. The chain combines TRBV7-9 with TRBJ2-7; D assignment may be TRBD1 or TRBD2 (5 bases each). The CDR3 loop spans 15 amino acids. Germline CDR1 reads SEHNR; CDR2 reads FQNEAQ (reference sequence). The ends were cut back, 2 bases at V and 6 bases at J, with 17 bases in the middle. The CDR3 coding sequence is TGTGCCAGCAGCTTAAAGGGACCTTATTCAATCGAGCAGTACTTC. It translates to CASSLKGPYSIEQYF.

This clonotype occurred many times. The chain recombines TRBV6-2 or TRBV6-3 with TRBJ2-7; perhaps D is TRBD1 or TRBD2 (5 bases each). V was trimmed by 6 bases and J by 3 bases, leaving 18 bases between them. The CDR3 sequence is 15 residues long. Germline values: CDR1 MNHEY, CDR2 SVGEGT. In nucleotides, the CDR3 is TGTGCCAGCAGCCCTGAAGGGACGGTCGTCTACGAGCAGTACTTC. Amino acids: CASSPEGTVVYEQYF.

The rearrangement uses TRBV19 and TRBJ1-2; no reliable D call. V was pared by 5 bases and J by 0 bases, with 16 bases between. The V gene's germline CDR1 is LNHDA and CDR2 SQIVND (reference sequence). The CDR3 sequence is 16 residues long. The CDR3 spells CASSLCTEASNYGYTF. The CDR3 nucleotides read TGTGCCAGTAGTCTATGTACAGAAGCGTCTAACTATGGCTACACCTTC.

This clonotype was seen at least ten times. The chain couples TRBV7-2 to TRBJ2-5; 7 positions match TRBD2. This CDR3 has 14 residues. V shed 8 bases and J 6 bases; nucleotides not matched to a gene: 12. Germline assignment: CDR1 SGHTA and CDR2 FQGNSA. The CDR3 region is CASQSGVAVQTQYF. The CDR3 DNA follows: TGTGCCAGCCAAAGCGGGGTTGCTGTCCAGACCCAGTACTTC.

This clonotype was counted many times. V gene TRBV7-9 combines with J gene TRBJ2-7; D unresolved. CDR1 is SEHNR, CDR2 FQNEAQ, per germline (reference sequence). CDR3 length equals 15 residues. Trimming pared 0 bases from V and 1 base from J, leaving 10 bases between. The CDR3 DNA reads TGTGCCAGCAGCTTAGCCTCAGTTAAATCCTACGAGCAGTACTTC. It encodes CASSLASVKSYEQYF.

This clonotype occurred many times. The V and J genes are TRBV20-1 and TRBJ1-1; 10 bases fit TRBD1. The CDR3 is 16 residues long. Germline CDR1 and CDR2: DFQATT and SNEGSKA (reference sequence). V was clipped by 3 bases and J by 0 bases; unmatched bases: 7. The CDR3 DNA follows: TGCAGTGCTAGTGACAGGGGGCTAGGAATGAACACTGAAGCTTTCTTT. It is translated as CSASDRGLGMNTEAFF.

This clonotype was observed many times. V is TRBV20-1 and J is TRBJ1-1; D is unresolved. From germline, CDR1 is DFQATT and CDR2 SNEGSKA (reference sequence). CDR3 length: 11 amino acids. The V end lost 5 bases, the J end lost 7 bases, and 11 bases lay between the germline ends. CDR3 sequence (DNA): TGCAGTGCTTATCCGGACGGTGAAGCTTTCTTT. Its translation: CSAYPDGEAFF.

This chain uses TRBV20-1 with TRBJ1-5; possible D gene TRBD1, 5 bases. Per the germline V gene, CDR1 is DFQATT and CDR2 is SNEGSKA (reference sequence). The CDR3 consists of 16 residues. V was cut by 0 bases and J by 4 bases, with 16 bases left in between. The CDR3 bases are TGCAGTGCTAGAGACGTACTGGCAGGGTGGAATCAGCCCCAGCATTTT. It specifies CSARDVLAGWNQPQHF.

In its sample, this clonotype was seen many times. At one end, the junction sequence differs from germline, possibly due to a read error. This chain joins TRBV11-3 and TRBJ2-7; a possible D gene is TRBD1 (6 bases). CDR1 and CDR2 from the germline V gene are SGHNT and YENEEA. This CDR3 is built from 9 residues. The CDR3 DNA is TGTGCCAGCATGAGGGACAACCCTTTC. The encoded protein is CASMRDNPF.

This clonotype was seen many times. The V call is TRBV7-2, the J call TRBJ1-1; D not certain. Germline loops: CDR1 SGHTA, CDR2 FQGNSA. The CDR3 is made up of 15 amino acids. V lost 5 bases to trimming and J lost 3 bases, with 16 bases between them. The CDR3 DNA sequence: TGTGCCAGCAGCGACCCCTCCACACGATACACTGAAGCTTTCTTT. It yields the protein CASSDPSTRYTEAFF.

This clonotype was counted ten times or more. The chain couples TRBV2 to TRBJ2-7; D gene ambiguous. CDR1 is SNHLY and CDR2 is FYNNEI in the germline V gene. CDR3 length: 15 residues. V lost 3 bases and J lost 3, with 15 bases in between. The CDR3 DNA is TGTGCCAGCAGTGATGCGGTCTCACCTCTCTACGAGCAGTACTTC. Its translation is CASSDAVSPLYEQYF.

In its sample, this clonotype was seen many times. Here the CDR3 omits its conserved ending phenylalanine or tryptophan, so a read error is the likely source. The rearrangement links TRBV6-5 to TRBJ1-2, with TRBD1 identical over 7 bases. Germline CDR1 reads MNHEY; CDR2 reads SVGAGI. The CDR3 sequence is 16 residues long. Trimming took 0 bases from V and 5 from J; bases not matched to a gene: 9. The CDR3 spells CASSYSIRDSDYGYTL. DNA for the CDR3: TGTGCCAGCAGTTACTCGATCCGGGACAGCGATTATGGCTACACCCTC.

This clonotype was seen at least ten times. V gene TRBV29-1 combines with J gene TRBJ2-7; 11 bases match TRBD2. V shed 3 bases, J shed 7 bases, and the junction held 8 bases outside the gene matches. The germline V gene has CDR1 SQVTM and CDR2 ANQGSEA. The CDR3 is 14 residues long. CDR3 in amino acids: CSVEGLAGGEEQYF. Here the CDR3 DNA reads TGCAGCGTTGAGGGCCTAGCGGGGGGTGAAGAGCAGTACTTC.

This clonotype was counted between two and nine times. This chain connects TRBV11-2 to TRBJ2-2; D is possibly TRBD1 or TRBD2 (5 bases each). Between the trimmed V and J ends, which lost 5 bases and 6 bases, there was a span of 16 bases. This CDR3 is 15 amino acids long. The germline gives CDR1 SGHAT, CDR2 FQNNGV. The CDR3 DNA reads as TGTGCCAGCAGCCGGGACCCTCTGGGGGCCGGGGAGCTGTTTTTT. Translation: CASSRDPLGAGELFF.

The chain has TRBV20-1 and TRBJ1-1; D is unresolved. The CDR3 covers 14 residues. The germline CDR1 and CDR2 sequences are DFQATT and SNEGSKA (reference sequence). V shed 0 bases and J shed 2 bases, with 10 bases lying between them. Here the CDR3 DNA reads TGCAGTGCTAGAGATACCCTACAAAACACTGAAGCTTTCTTT. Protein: CSARDTLQNTEAFF.